These 27 T cell receptor beta chains originate from one sample sequenced in a study of sequential checkpoint blockade in melanoma. Described treatment: randomized to nivolumab then ipilimumab (arm A) or the reverse (arm B). Some clones are missing from TCRdb's copy, which holds only in-frame ones; the method was immunoSEQ multiplex PCR. The sample lists more than 25,000 clones, roughly 89% occurring once. The sequencing here drew on CD8+ T cells sorted from blood (inferred from file names), taken from a patient given nivolumab and ipilimumab in sequence. The receptors derive from a human donor with melanoma.

V usage is TRBV15 and J usage is TRBJ2-2, with D perhaps matching TRBD2 (6 bases). The germline V gene encodes CDR1 LNHNV and CDR2 YYDKDF (reference sequence). The V end lost 1 base, the J end lost 6 bases, and 9 bases lay between the germline ends. This CDR3 spans 14 amino acids. CDR3 protein: CATSRVGEAGELFF. The DNA of the CDR3 is TGTGCCACCAGCAGAGTGGGGGAGGCCGGGGAGCTGTTTTTT.

The genes are TRBV28 and TRBJ2-7; TRBD1 agrees at 8 bases. The J segment lost 6 bases and the V segment lost 3 bases, leaving 7 bases of the junction unmatched. Germline lookup yields CDR1 MDHEN and CDR2 SYDVKM. This CDR3 is 14 amino acids long. As DNA, the CDR3 is TGTGCCAGCAGTTTGAGCCAGGGGGCCGGCGAGCAGTACTTC. Translation gives CASSLSQGAGEQYF.

This clone was seen a handful of times. The V call is TRBV7-9, the J call TRBJ1-3; 9 bases agree with TRBD1. CDR1 is SEHNR, CDR2 FQNEAQ, per germline (reference sequence). The V segment lost 5 bases and the J segment 2 bases; nucleotides outside the gene matches: 7. This CDR3 spans 16 amino acids. CDR3 coding DNA: TGTGCCAGCAGCGCGAGTACAGGGGGCACTGGAAACACCATATATTTT. Protein: CASSASTGGTGNTIYF.

The chain carries TRBV28 and TRBJ1-1, with TRBD1 identical over 7 bases. Per germline, CDR1 MDHEN and CDR2 SYDVKM. Trimming at V came to 2 bases and at J to 3 bases, leaving 9 bases not matched to a gene. This CDR3 spans 16 amino acids. The CDR3 region has the DNA TGTGCCAGCAGTTTAGATCACACGACAGGGTACACTGAAGCTTTCTTT. Protein sequence: CASSLDHTTGYTEAFF.

The chain is built from TRBV5-4 and TRBJ2-1; D possibly corresponds to TRBD1 (5 bases). There are 16 residues in the CDR3. With 1 base removed from V and 0 bases from J, the gap between germline ends came to 11 bases. Germline V CDR1 and CDR2: SGHNT, YYREEE (reference sequence). CDR3 in amino acids: CASSLSGPSSYNEQFF. The CDR3 DNA reads as TGTGCCAGCAGCTTGTCAGGGCCTAGCTCCTACAATGAGCAGTTCTTC.

V gene TRBV4-2 combines with J gene TRBJ2-6, with D perhaps matching TRBD1 (6 bases). The V and J ends lost 3 bases and 0 bases respectively, with 9 bases between them. This CDR3 is 16 amino acids long. Germline lookup yields CDR1 LGHNA and CDR2 YNFKEQ. The CDR3 loop is CASSQGQNSGANVLTF. The DNA for the CDR3 is TGTGCCAGCAGCCAGGGACAAAACTCTGGGGCCAACGTCCTGACTTTC.

The CDR3 sequence is CASSPPETGEDEKLFF. DNA of the CDR3: TGTGCCAGCTCACCACCCGAGACAGGGGAAGATGAAAAACTGTTTTTT. J is TRBJ1-4 and V is TRBV18; 8 nucleotides agree with TRBD1. The V gene end was trimmed by 0 bases and the J gene end by 6 bases; junction bases not matched to a gene: 6. CDR3 length: 16 amino acids. CDR1 and CDR2 from the germline V gene are KGHSH and LQKENI.

The J gene is TRBJ2-3, the V gene TRBV2; 10 bases are shared with TRBD1. CDR1 and CDR2 (germline): SNHLY, FYNNEI. The J segment lost 3 bases and the V segment lost 6 bases, leaving 3 bases of the junction unmatched. The CDR3 covers 14 residues. The CDR3 DNA is TGTGCCAGCAGATCGGGACAGGGGACAGATACGCAGTATTTT. Translated, it gives CASRSGQGTDTQYF.

Details on this clone: This CDR3 fails to terminate in the conserved phenylalanine or tryptophan, so it likely reflects a read error. The DNA is left out, because the CDR3 cannot be placed on it with certainty; the CDR3 is given as TCRdb lists it. The chain uses TRBV20-1 and TRBJ2-7; the table gives TRBD1 as D, unverified against the DNA. Germline V gene lookup returns CDR1 DFQATT and CDR2 SNEGSKA (reference sequence). Ends included, the CDR3 has 8 residues. CDR3 amino acids: CSAQGGSL.

V is TRBV5-6 and J is TRBJ1-2; tentative D call: TRBD1 (6 bases). Germline CDR1 and CDR2: SGHDT and YYEEEE. This CDR3 region has 15 residues. Trimming pared 4 bases from V and 5 bases from J, leaving 18 bases between. This CDR3 is CASSLAGGARYGYTF. The CDR3 bases are TGTGCCAGCAGCCTCGCGGGGGGCGCAAGGTATGGCTACACCTTC.

This chain joins TRBV10-3 and TRBJ2-5; 8 nucleotides line up with TRBD1. The V and J ends lost 7 bases and 1 base, in that order; junction bases with no gene match: 8. Per the germline V gene, CDR1 is ENHRY and CDR2 is SYGVKD. The CDR3 sequence is 15 residues long. CDR3 coding DNA: TGTGCCATCACCAAAGGACAGGGACCCCAAGAGACCCAGTACTTC. Translating it yields CAITKGQGPQETQYF.

The rearrangement links TRBV7-8 to TRBJ2-5, with a weak D call TRBD1 (7 bases). CDR1 SGHVS and CDR2 FQNEAQ come from the germline V gene. V dropped 4 bases and J dropped 0 bases, with 12 bases sitting between them. The CDR3 spans 15 residues. The DNA of the CDR3 is TGTGCCAGCAGCTACGGGGGACAGAACCAAGAGACCCAGTACTTC. Translated: CASSYGGQNQETQYF.

This chain uses TRBV2 with TRBJ1-6; 9 nucleotides line up with TRBD1. CDR3 length equals 15 residues. Germline CDR1 and CDR2: SNHLY and FYNNEI. The ends lost 6 bases at V and 7 bases at J; junction bases unmatched: 7. This CDR3 reads CASRGTGGSNSPLHF. The CDR3 DNA reads TGTGCCAGCAGAGGCACAGGGGGCTCGAATTCACCCCTCCACTTT.

This clone came up a few times. The chain recombines TRBV21-1 with TRBJ2-7; TRBD2, the table's D call, was not compared with the DNA. TRBV21-1 is reported as a pseudogene. The CDR3 sequence is 15 residues long. The CDR3 protein is CASSPGRTKSYEQYF. CDR3 bases: TGTGCCAGCAGCCCAGGGAGGACCAAATCCTACGAGCAGTACTTC.

The chain carries TRBV2 and TRBJ1-5, with 7 bases that match TRBD1. Germline-derived CDR1 and CDR2 are SNHLY and FYNNEI. There are 15 residues in the CDR3. Trimming at V came to 5 bases and at J to 2 bases, leaving 6 bases not matched to a gene. The chain's CDR3 is CASSKTGMGNQPQHF. CDR3 bases: TGTGCCAGCAGTAAGACAGGGATGGGCAATCAGCCCCAGCATTTT.

The chain has TRBV6-5 and TRBJ1-1; 9 nucleotides align to TRBD1. The trim removed 5 bases at V and 5 bases at J, leaving 6 bases unmatched. In germline, CDR1 is MNHEY, CDR2 SVGAGI. The CDR3 runs to 14 residues. CDR3 in amino acids: CASSVTGGWTEAFF. The DNA for the CDR3 is TGTGCCAGCAGTGTGACAGGGGGATGGACTGAAGCTTTCTTT.

This chain uses TRBV9 with TRBJ1-2; D gene ambiguous. This CDR3 is built from 13 residues. CDR1 SGDLS and CDR2 YYNGEE come from the germline V gene. The V end lost 0 bases, the J end lost 6 bases, and 9 bases lay between the germline ends. The chain's CDR3 is CASSVDSVHGYTF. For the CDR3, the DNA is TGTGCCAGCAGCGTAGATAGTGTACATGGCTACACCTTC.

The chain joins TRBV29-1 to TRBJ2-5; perhaps TRBD2 as D (7 bases). Germline V CDR1 and CDR2: SQVTM, ANQGSEA. Trimming shortened V by 6 bases and J by 0 bases, and 14 bases separated the two germline ends. This CDR3 contains 14 residues. The CDR3 DNA reads as TGCAGCGTCGTGGGGGGGGCGGACCAAGAGACCCAGTACTTC. Translated: CSVVGGADQETQYF.

The V call is TRBV5-8, the J call TRBJ2-3; 9 bases match TRBD1. This CDR3 comprises 15 residues. Germline lookup yields CDR1 SGHTS and CDR2 YDEGEE. V shed 7 bases, J shed 1 base, and the junction held 7 bases outside the gene matches. CDR3 in DNA: TGTGCCAGCGGCTGGACAGGGGCCGGCACAGATACGCAGTATTTT. It codes for CASGWTGAGTDTQYF. Variable domain in full (rest from reference TRBV5-8 and TRBJ2-3): EAGVTQSPTHLIKTRGQQATLRCSPISGHTSVYWYQQALGLGLQFLLWYDEGEERNRGNFPPRFSGRQFPNYSSELNVNALELEDSALYLCASGWTGAGTDTQYFGPGTRLTVL.

The V call is TRBV9, the J call TRBJ1-2; no clear D gene. This CDR3 has 12 residues. V shed 3 bases and J shed 8 bases, with 11 bases lying between them. CDR1 and CDR2 from the germline V gene are SGDLS and YYNGEE. In DNA form, the CDR3 reads TGTGCCAGCAGCGGTGGTTCGGGAGGCTACACCTTC. Residues: CASSGGSGGYTF.

V is TRBV4-2 and J is TRBJ1-2; TRBD1 agrees at 7 bases. The CDR3 spans 12 residues. Germline V gene data show CDR1 as LGHNA and CDR2 as YNFKEQ. Trimming took 1 base from V and 12 from J; bases not matched to a gene: 5. In DNA form, the CDR3 reads TGTGCCAGCAGCCAAGCACAGGGGTTTGACACCTTC. Its translation: CASSQAQGFDTF.

The chain couples TRBV6-1 to TRBJ2-3; TRBD2 agrees at 10 bases. Trimming took 2 bases from V and 4 from J; bases not matched to a gene: 6. The CDR3 runs to 16 residues. The germline CDR1 and CDR2 sequences are MNHNS and SASEGT. The DNA for the CDR3 is TGTGCCAGCAGTGAATATAGCGGGGGGAGGGCAGATACGCAGTATTTT. Its protein is CASSEYSGGRADTQYF.

The chain combines TRBV6-1 with TRBJ2-3, with 8 bases matching TRBD1. The CDR3 is made up of 14 amino acids. With V trimmed by 10 bases and J by 4 bases, 10 bases remained unmatched. Per germline, CDR1 MNHNS and CDR2 SASEGT. CDR3 sequence reads: CATFNAGGADTQYF. CDR3 nucleotide sequence: TGTGCCACTTTTAACGCAGGGGGCGCAGATACGCAGTATTTT.

This clone appeared a few times. The V call is TRBV7-6, the J call TRBJ1-3, with D perhaps matching TRBD1 (6 bases). CDR1 SGHVS and CDR2 FNYEAQ come from the germline V gene. Between the trimmed V and J ends, which lost 1 base and 3 bases, there was a span of 13 bases. The CDR3 covers 16 residues. The CDR3 reads CASSLVLQGFGNTIYF. CDR3 coding DNA: TGTGCCAGCAGCTTAGTCCTACAGGGCTTTGGAAACACCATATATTTT.

The chain recombines TRBV7-3 with TRBJ1-3, with TRBD1 matching over 7 bases. Trimming took 5 bases from V and 1 from J; bases not matched to a gene: 2. The germline CDR1 and CDR2 sequences are SGHTA and FQGTGA. The CDR3 contains 14 residues. In nucleotides, the CDR3 is TGTGCCAGCAGCCTGACAGGGTCTGGAAACACCATATATTTT. As protein: CASSLTGSGNTIYF.

The V gene is TRBV6-1, the J gene TRBJ2-7, with TRBD2 matching over 7 bases. Per the germline V gene, CDR1 is MNHNS and CDR2 is SASEGT. Germline trimming cut 4 bases from V and 4 bases from J; bases unmatched to any gene: 7. The CDR3 extends over 14 amino acids. CDR3 sequence reads: CASSGAGASYEQYF. The CDR3 nucleotides read TGTGCCAGCAGTGGGGCGGGAGCTTCTTACGAGCAGTACTTC.

The chain couples TRBV27 to TRBJ1-2; D remains unclear. CDR1 MNHEY and CDR2 SMNVEV come from the germline V gene (reference sequence). CDR3 length equals 14 residues. Trimming took 8 bases from V and 4 from J, leaving 17 bases between them. The CDR3 protein is CASGVRGPFYGYTF. The CDR3 DNA follows: TGTGCCAGCGGCGTACGTGGGCCCTTCTATGGCTACACCTTC.